Given below is one TCR beta chain in context. Antigen specificity is unknown. The treatment is: roughly 20 received Ad26.COV2.S at low or high dose, single or two shots; 5 received placebo; per-sample allocation not given. Sampling was done on day 63 after the first vaccine or placebo injection. Adults aged 18-55 years in Boston included the donor. The data stem from a study of Ad26.COV2.S vaccination and SARS-CoV-2 variants. Study outcomes and limitations: Researchers reported similar non-spike TCR breadth in vaccine and placebo recipients.

Using immunoSEQ multiplex PCR, the repertoire was profiled, and TCRdb retains in-frame clones only, with some absent. The sample lists about 680,000 clones; more than 70% were seen once. J lost 8 bases, V lost 8 bases, and 12 bases had no gene match. The CDR3 has 15 amino acids. CDR1 and CDR2 (germline): ENHRY, SYGVKD. The V and J genes are TRBV10-3 and TRBJ1-6, with 7 bases that match TRBD1. This clonotype was obtained from a person aged 18-60 years who received the Ad26.COV2.S COVID-19 vaccine or a placebo. The sequencing used peripheral blood, collected in a trial of Ad26.COV2.S vaccine versus placebo. DNA of the CDR3: TGTGCCATCCAAATTCCCGACAGGGAAGATTCACCCCTCCACTTT. It codes for CAIQIPDREDSPLHF.